The 26 T cell receptor beta chains below were found in one sample sequenced in a study of blood T cells in healthy people across ages (dated by TCRdb to 2013 to 2016). The library was produced with 5' RACE. TCRdb records Illumina HiSeq 2500 as the sequencer. The second PCR ran for about 7 to 11 cycles and used a J-beta primer mix along with a sample-barcoded 5' primer. TCRdb reworked the public reads: Q25 trimming with fastp, MiXCR clone assembly, productive beta chains retained. CDR3 protein sequences are deduplicated, and each keeps its most common genes and DNA. In this sample the table shows about 730,000 distinct CDR3 sequences, roughly 43% of which occur a single time. Together, the top ten hold 20% to 25% of the sample. The sequencing sample was made of blood. These receptors came from a woman aged 60 to 75 in good health.

V is TRBV12-3 or TRBV12-4 and J is TRBJ2-1; no clear D gene. Trimming cost V 5 bases and J 10 bases, with 18 bases left between them. CDR3 size: 14 residues. The DNA of the CDR3 is TGTGCCAGCAGTCCAAACATTGGGCCCTACGAGCAGTTCTTC. It translates to CASSPNIGPYEQFF.

This sequence joins TRBV5-1 and TRBJ2-4; 9 nucleotides align to TRBD1. The V gene's germline CDR1 is SGHRS and CDR2 YFSETQ. Trimming removed 4 bases from V and 10 bases from J; junction bases left unmatched: 6. This CDR3 is built from 13 residues. The CDR3 loop reads CASSPGTGRIQYF. The CDR3 DNA is TGCGCCAGCAGCCCGGGGACAGGGCGGATTCAGTACTTC.

The chain is built from TRBV7-2 and TRBJ2-2; 7 nucleotides line up with TRBD1. From germline, CDR1 is SGHTA and CDR2 FQGNSA. The junction had 8 bases not matched to a gene; V was cut back by 3 bases and J by 7 bases. This CDR3 spans 15 amino acids. The CDR3 is CASSLAGQAVGELFF. DNA of the CDR3: TGTGCCAGCAGCTTGGCCGGACAGGCGGTCGGGGAGCTGTTTTTT.

This clonotype appeared a single time. The chain carries TRBV3-1 and TRBJ2-1; a possible D gene is TRBD2 (5 bases). Germline V gene data show CDR1 as LGHDT and CDR2 as YNNKEL (reference sequence). The V gene lost 0 bases and the J gene lost 10 bases, with 10 bases spanning the gap. This CDR3 comprises 13 residues. The CDR3 DNA reads TGTGCCAGCAGCCAAGATTTCGGAGGAGAGCAGTTCTTC. Translating gives CASSQDFGGEQFF.

The V call is TRBV2, the J call TRBJ2-5; possible D gene TRBD1, 5 bases. The end of the DNA is better explained by TRBJ2-7, so the J call may be wrong. The germline V gene encodes CDR1 SNHLY and CDR2 FYNNEI. The CDR3 covers 14 residues. The chain's CDR3 is CASNGDSFWSEQYF. The CDR3 region has the DNA TGTGCCAGCAATGGTGACAGTTTTTGGTCCGAGCAGTACTTC.

The genes are TRBV7-2 and TRBJ2-7; the match to TRBD1 covers 8 bases. The CDR3 covers 16 residues. V shed 1 base and J 0 bases; nucleotides not matched to a gene: 5. Germline V gene lookup returns CDR1 SGHTA and CDR2 FQGNSA. CDR3 nucleotides: TGTGCCAGCAGCTTAGTTGCAGGGGGCCCCTCCTACGAGCAGTACTTC. Amino acid sequence: CASSLVAGGPSYEQYF.

Concerning this clonotype itself: Since a much larger clone is just one base distant, this may be a read error. The V gene is TRBV6-1, the J gene TRBJ1-2, with D possibly being TRBD1 (5 bases). The CDR3 contains 15 residues. Germline CDR1 MNHNS, CDR2 SASEGT. This CDR3 is CASSEAPTDNYGCTF. CDR3 coding DNA: TGTGCCAGCAGTGAAGCGCCGACAGATAACTATGGCTGCACCTTC.

The chain employs TRBV20-1 and TRBJ1-4; a weak D match, TRBD1 (6 bases). The germline V and J ends were trimmed by 7 bases and 0 bases, with 12 bases remaining between them. The length of the CDR3 is 14 residues. Germline V lookup: CDR1 DFQATT, CDR2 SNEGSKA (reference sequence). As DNA, the CDR3 is TGCAGTGGAATTAAGGGGGCAACTAATGAAAAACTGTTTTTT. The encoded protein is CSGIKGATNEKLFF.

The V call is TRBV18, the J call TRBJ2-5, with TRBD2 identical over 7 bases. The CDR3 totals 16 residues. V lost 2 bases to trimming and J lost 2 bases; unmatched junction nucleotides: 8. The germline gives CDR1 KGHSH, CDR2 LQKENI. The CDR3 here is CASSPVGSGTQETQYF. CDR3 DNA: TGTGCCAGCTCACCAGTCGGGAGCGGGACGCAAGAGACCCAGTACTTC.

This clonotype appeared a single time. The V and J genes are TRBV7-2 and TRBJ2-7, with D possibly being TRBD1 (5 bases). CDR1 is SGHTA and CDR2 is FQGNSA in the germline V gene. The CDR3 has 13 residues. The V gene lost 3 bases and the J gene lost 3 bases, with 9 bases spanning the gap. CDR3 sequence reads: CTSSFKTVYEQYF. The CDR3 DNA sequence: TGTACCAGCAGCTTCAAGACAGTCTACGAGCAGTACTTC.

This clonotype has a count of ten or more. V usage is TRBV9 and J usage is TRBJ2-3, with no clear D. Between the trimmed V and J ends, which lost 0 bases and 0 bases, there was a span of 8 bases. Germline CDR1 and CDR2: SGDLS and YYNGEE. This CDR3 has 15 amino acids. The CDR3 sequence is CASSVEGHSTDTQYF. DNA for the CDR3: TGTGCCAGCAGCGTAGAGGGCCATAGCACAGATACGCAGTATTTT.

The gene calls are TRBV27 and TRBJ2-3; 9 nucleotides match TRBD2. Germline CDR1 reads MNHEY; CDR2 reads SMNVEV (reference sequence). The CDR3 totals 16 residues. V gave up 7 bases and J gave up 3 bases; unmatched junction bases: 11. As DNA, the CDR3 is TGTGCCAGCACTTCCCTCCTAGCGGGGCGTACAGATACGCAGTATTTT. The encoded protein is CASTSLLAGRTDTQYF.

The sample holds many counts of this clonotype. The chain links TRBV7-2 to TRBJ2-1; 13 nucleotides line up with TRBD2. Germline lookup yields CDR1 SGHTA and CDR2 FQGNSA. The length of the CDR3 is 16 residues. The junction had 7 bases not matched to a gene; V was cut back by 5 bases and J by 6 bases. This CDR3 reads CASSPGTSGVLNEQFF. CDR3 coding DNA: TGTGCCAGCAGCCCCGGGACTAGCGGGGTCCTCAATGAGCAGTTCTTC.

This chain connects TRBV7-2 to TRBJ1-1; D perhaps matches TRBD1 (6 bases). This CDR3 comprises 14 residues. Germline V gives CDR1 SGHTA, CDR2 FQGNSA. Trimming took 1 base from V and 5 from J, leaving 11 bases between them. CDR3 amino acids: CASSLVGGQTEAFF. The CDR3 coding sequence is TGTGCCAGCAGCTTAGTTGGGGGGCAAACTGAAGCTTTCTTT.

The chain combines TRBV20-1 with TRBJ2-7; the match to TRBD2 covers 8 bases. V shed 3 bases and J 4 bases; nucleotides not matched to a gene: 8. CDR3 length: 14 amino acids. CDR1 is DFQATT and CDR2 is SNEGSKA in the germline V gene (reference sequence). CDR3 sequence: CSASTSSGRYEQYF. CDR3 DNA: TGCAGTGCTAGTACATCTAGCGGGCGATACGAGCAGTACTTC.

This clonotype was counted many times. The genes are TRBV5-5 and TRBJ2-1; 10 bases agree with TRBD2. The V and J ends lost 1 base and 7 bases, in that order; junction bases with no gene match: 5. The CDR3 extends over 15 amino acids. Germline V lookup: CDR1 SGHKS, CDR2 YYEKEE (reference sequence). CDR3 protein: CASSLSPSGSNEQFF. The DNA of the CDR3 is TGTGCCAGCAGCTTGAGTCCTAGCGGGAGTAATGAGCAGTTCTTC.

The chain combines TRBV20-1 with TRBJ2-3; D is undetermined. V was cut by 1 base and J by 6 bases, with 5 bases left in between. This CDR3 spans 11 amino acids. Germline V CDR1 and CDR2: DFQATT, SNEGSKA (reference sequence). In DNA form, the CDR3 reads TGCAGTGCTAGAGCTTGGGATACGCAGTATTTT. It encodes CSARAWDTQYF.

The chain has TRBV5-1 and TRBJ1-5, with D uncertain. Germline-derived CDR1 and CDR2 are SGHRS and YFSETQ. This CDR3 comprises 15 residues. Trimming took off 0 bases at V and 5 bases at J, with 12 bases between the two ends. CDR3 in DNA: TGCGCCAGCAGCTTGGGAGCCGGGATCGATCAGCCCCAGCATTTT. This encodes CASSLGAGIDQPQHF.

This chain links TRBV6-2 or TRBV6-3 with TRBJ2-3, with a weak D call TRBD2 (5 bases). CDR1 is MNHEY and CDR2 is SVGEGT in the germline V gene. V was cut by 6 bases and J by 14 bases, with 21 bases left in between. CDR3 size: 13 residues. CDR3 nucleotides: TGTGCCAGCAGGAGGCACCAAGGACGAGCGGCGTATTTT. This codes for CASRRHQGRAAYF.

As concerns this clonotype: Relative to the germline gene, one junction end is altered; a read error may explain this. The V and J genes are TRBV7-2 and TRBJ2-3; D ambiguous. Looked up from germline, CDR1 is SGHTA and CDR2 is FQGNSA. The CDR3 is 16 residues long. The CDR3 region is CASSLAPLDCTDMQYF. CDR3 nucleotide sequence: TGTGCCAGCAGCTTAGCCCCCCTTGACTGCACAGATATGCAGTATTTT. Complete variable domain (other parts from reference TRBV7-2 and TRBJ2-3): GAGVSQSPSNKVTEKGKDVELRCDPISGHTALYWYRQSLGQGLEFLIYFQGNSAPDKSGLPSDRFSAERTGGSVSTLTIQRTQQEDSAVYLCASSLAPLDCTDMQYFGPGTRLTVL.

This chain joins TRBV3-1 and TRBJ1-2; 8 bases are shared with TRBD1. The CDR3 sequence is 16 residues long. Germline CDR1 and CDR2: LGHDT and YNNKEL (reference sequence). V shed 1 base, J shed 8 bases, and the junction held 12 bases outside the gene matches. Here the CDR3 reads CASSQGSGGSERGYTF. The CDR3 bases are TGTGCCAGCAGCCAAGGTTCAGGGGGCTCTGAGAGGGGCTACACCTTC.

This clonotype was counted ten times or more. The V gene is TRBV18, the J gene TRBJ2-7, with D possibly matching TRBD2 (5 bases). CDR3 length equals 15 residues. Trimming pared 3 bases from V and 5 bases from J, leaving 17 bases between. Germline loops: CDR1 KGHSH, CDR2 LQKENI. CDR3 nucleotides: TGTGCCAGCTCACCGGAGGAGCCCCGGGGTCACGAGCAGTACTTC. It is translated as CASSPEEPRGHEQYF.

The chain's CDR3 is CASACTGVGEQYF. Written as DNA, the CDR3 is TGTGCCAGTGCATGCACAGGGGTTGGCGAGCAGTACTTC. The V and J genes are TRBV6-2 or TRBV6-3 and TRBJ2-7, with 7 bases that match TRBD1. Germline loops: CDR1 MNHEY, CDR2 SVGEGT. Trimming took 9 bases from V and 6 from J; bases not matched to a gene: 11. The CDR3 runs 13 residues.

About this clonotype itself: One base away lies a much larger clone, so this may be a sequencing read error. This chain uses TRBV6-6 with TRBJ2-1; D is tentatively TRBD1 or TRBD2 (5 bases each). This CDR3 has 12 amino acids. V lost 8 bases and J 9 bases, leaving 14 bases between the germline ends. Germline assignment: CDR1 MNHNY and CDR2 SVGAGI (reference sequence). CDR3 nucleotides: TGTGCCAGCGAGGGGCTGGATGGTGAGCAGTTCTTC. Its protein product is CASEGLDGEQFF.

This clonotype was observed a handful of times. V usage is TRBV7-9 and J usage is TRBJ2-3, with unresolved D. V lost 4 bases and J lost 2, with 16 bases in between. The germline CDR1 and CDR2 sequences are SEHNR and FQNEAQ (reference sequence). The CDR3 consists of 16 residues. CDR3 amino acids: CASSYTRESFTDTQYF. The CDR3 DNA follows: TGTGCCAGCAGCTACACCCGAGAGTCTTTCACAGATACGCAGTATTTT.

The chain has TRBV11-3 and TRBJ2-7, with a weak D call TRBD2 (6 bases). Trimming shortened V by 3 bases and J by 0 bases, and 12 bases separated the two germline ends. There are 15 residues in the CDR3. Germline V gene lookup returns CDR1 SGHNT and CDR2 YENEEA. The chain's CDR3 is CASSFTRGSSYEQYF. The CDR3 nucleotides are TGTGCCAGCAGCTTTACCCGGGGGAGCTCCTACGAGCAGTACTTC.